The 12 T cell receptor beta chains reported below all come from one sample, sequenced in a study of OX40 agonist ivuxolimab in advanced cancers. TCRdb's table, derived via immunoSEQ multiplex PCR, lists solely in-frame clones and lacks some. The sample lists tens of thousands of clones, approximately 83% seen once, with roughly 2% in the top ten. Sequencing used CD4+ or CD8+ T cells sorted from blood, obtained in a trial of the OX40 agonist ivuxolimab. Receptor source: an adult with an advanced solid tumor such as melanoma, head and neck, liver or kidney cancer.

The rearrangement uses TRBV5-1 and TRBJ2-5; D may be TRBD1 (6 bases). V shed 2 bases and J shed 5 bases, with 13 bases lying between them. CDR1 and CDR2 from the germline V gene are SGHRS and YFSETQ. The CDR3 extends over 14 amino acids. DNA for the CDR3: TGCGCCAGCAGCTTACAGGGATTTGGGGAGACCCAGTACTTC. Amino acid sequence: CASSLQGFGETQYF.

The chain links TRBV5-1 to TRBJ2-3, with 11 bases identical to TRBD2. Germline lookup yields CDR1 SGHRS and CDR2 YFSETQ. V dropped 2 bases and J dropped 5; count of bases not matched to a gene: 4. This CDR3 is built from 15 residues. CDR3 residues: CASSFSGGAKDTQYF. The DNA of the CDR3 is TGCGCCAGCAGCTTTAGCGGGGGGGCTAAAGATACGCAGTATTTT.

This chain connects TRBV7-2 to TRBJ1-2; D remains ambiguous. V lost 3 bases to trimming and J lost 4 bases, with 6 bases between them. The CDR3 totals 12 residues. Germline CDR1 SGHTA, CDR2 FQGNSA. In DNA form, the CDR3 reads TGTGCCAGCAGCTTGGATATCTATGGCTACACCTTC. Its translation: CASSLDIYGYTF.

The rearrangement joins TRBV10-1 to TRBJ1-4, with a possible D match to TRBD1 (5 bases). Trimming shortened V by 6 bases and J by 3 bases, and 17 bases separated the two germline ends. The length of the CDR3 is 16 residues. Germline V CDR1 and CDR2: WNHNN, SYGVQD (reference sequence). The CDR3 spells CASSPGPRFANEKLFF. The CDR3 DNA follows: TGCGCCAGCAGCCCGGGACCGCGATTTGCTAATGAAAAACTGTTTTTT.

The chain is built from TRBV28 and TRBJ2-1, with D perhaps matching TRBD1 (5 bases). Germline V gene lookup returns CDR1 MDHEN and CDR2 SYDVKM. CDR3 length equals 15 residues. The V end was cut by 2 bases, the J end by 2 bases, with 10 bases between. CDR3 bases: TGTGCCAGCAGTTTAGGCGAGACAGCCTACAATGAGCAGTTCTTC. Its protein product is CASSLGETAYNEQFF.

This clone was picked up a small number of times. The chain has TRBV19 and TRBJ1-2; D remains ambiguous. CDR1 and CDR2 from the germline V gene are LNHDA and SQIVND (reference sequence). The V end lost 1 base, the J end lost 1 base, and 7 bases lay between the germline ends. The CDR3 runs 14 residues. The CDR3 DNA reads TGTGCCAGTAGTATAGCGCAAGATAACTATGGCTACACCTTC. This gives the protein CASSIAQDNYGYTF.

The chain combines TRBV7-3 with TRBJ1-2; TRBD1 is a possible D gene (5 bases). CDR1 is SGHTA and CDR2 is FQGTGA in the germline V gene. This CDR3 is 13 amino acids long. Trimming pared 2 bases from V and 8 bases from J, leaving 12 bases between. The CDR3 DNA reads TGTGCCAGCAGCTTAGGAGTTGGGGACGGCTACACCTTC. The encoded protein is CASSLGVGDGYTF.

The gene calls are TRBV10-3 and TRBJ1-1; D uncertain. Trimming took 7 bases from V and 4 from J, leaving 13 bases between them. CDR1 and CDR2 (germline): ENHRY, SYGVKD. The CDR3 is 13 residues long. In DNA form, the CDR3 reads TGTGCCATCACCGATCAATTAGGCACTGAAGCTTTCTTT. It yields the protein CAITDQLGTEAFF.

The J gene is TRBJ2-2, the V gene TRBV28; D is unclear. The CDR3 is 15 residues long. CDR1 is MDHEN and CDR2 is SYDVKM in the germline V gene. The germline V and J ends were trimmed by 6 bases and 8 bases, with 19 bases remaining between them. CDR3 amino acids: CASSLPGSILGELFF. CDR3 in DNA: TGTGCCAGCAGCTTACCCGGGTCCATACTGGGGGAGCTGTTTTTT.

DNA for the CDR3: TGTGCCAGTAGTATTCTAGGGGGGCCCTTGTTGGCTTTCTTT. Translation gives CASSILGGPLLAFF. The genes are TRBV19 and TRBJ1-1; weak D call: TRBD1 (6 bases). Trimming removed 3 bases from V and 11 bases from J, with 19 bases in between. CDR3 length: 14 residues. Germline V gene sequence: CDR1 LNHDA, CDR2 SQIVND (reference sequence). Together with reference TRBV19 and TRBJ1-1, the CDR3 gives the full variable domain: DGGITQSPKYLFRKEGQNVTLSCEQNLNHDAMYWYRQDPGQGLRLIYYSQIVNDFQKGDIAEGYSVSREKKESFPLTVTSAQKNPTAFYLCASSILGGPLLAFFGQGTRLTVV.

The rearrangement links TRBV4-1 to TRBJ2-1, with 8 bases aligning to TRBD1. CDR1 and CDR2 from the germline V gene are MGHRA and YSYEKL. Trimming cost V 3 bases and J 3 bases; bases outside gene matches: 16. This CDR3 is 19 amino acids long. This CDR3 reads CASSHPPPGNRGNYNEQFF. CDR3 nucleotide sequence: TGCGCCAGCAGCCATCCCCCCCCGGGAAACAGGGGGAACTACAATGAGCAGTTCTTC.

The gene calls are TRBV9 and TRBJ1-3, with a weak D call TRBD1 (6 bases). The germline V and J ends were trimmed by 1 base and 4 bases, with 12 bases remaining between them. CDR1 and CDR2 (germline): SGDLS, YYNGEE. This CDR3 has 15 residues. CDR3 loop: CASSVHGGSGNTIYF. CDR3 nucleotide sequence: TGTGCCAGCAGCGTACACGGGGGCTCCGGAAACACCATATATTTT. The whole variable domain, filled in from reference TRBV9 and TRBJ1-3, reads DSGVTQTPKHLITATGQRVTLRCSPRSGDLSVYWYQQSLDQGLQFLIQYYNGEERAKGNILERFSAQQFPDLHSELNLSSLELGDSALYFCASSVHGGSGNTIYFGEGSWLTVV.